This is a list of T cell receptor beta chains from one sample in a study of CD8 T cells in Susac syndrome. TCRdb re-called the immunoSEQ multiplex PCR reads with MiXCR, one entry per CDR3 protein. This repertoire shows about 280,000 distinct CDR3 sequences, 70% to 90% found once; its top ten account for over 0.1%. Sequenced sample: CD8+ T cells from PBMCs. These receptors originate from a human donor with multiple sclerosis. Each CDR3 is given with its conserved first and last residue. The D gene is left open where the match is weak. Clone size is shown for a subset of rows, as once, few, many or a class of expanded clone.

J: TRBJ2-2; size: -; D: -; V: TRBV7-3; DNA: TGTGCCAGCAGCTTAACTCAGACCGGGGAGCTGTTTTTT; CDR3: CASSLTQTGELFF
J: TRBJ2-1; size: -; D: TRBD2; V: TRBV27; DNA: TGTGCCAGCAGCAATAGCGGGAGGGGGGGTTCCTACAATGAGCAGTTCTTC; CDR3: CASSNSGRGGSYNEQFF
J: TRBJ2-1; size: -; D: -; V: TRBV9; DNA: TGTGCCAGCAGCCCAGATGAGCAGTTCTTC; CDR3: CASSPDEQFF
J: TRBJ2-7; size: -; D: TRBD2; V: TRBV7-9; DNA: TGTGCCAGCAGCCTCGGGGGAGGGCCAAGAGAGCAGTACTTC; CDR3: CASSLGGGPREQYF
J: TRBJ1-1; size: -; D: TRBD1; V: TRBV7-2; DNA: TGTGCCAGCAGCTTAGCGTGGAGGGACAGGAACACTGAAGCTTTCTTT; CDR3: CASSLAWRDRNTEAFF
J: TRBJ1-2; size: -; D: -; V: TRBV20-1; DNA: TGCAGTGCTAGAGACCTCAGGGAGTCTTGGGGCTACACCTTC; CDR3: CSARDLRESWGYTF
J: TRBJ2-1; size: -; D: TRBD2; V: TRBV5-5; DNA: TGTGCCAGCAGCTCCCCGGGTGACGGGAGGCGCTTCAATGAGCAGTTCTTC; CDR3: CASSSPGDGRRFNEQFF
J: TRBJ1-5; size: once; D: TRBD1; V: TRBV27; DNA: TGTGCCAGCAGTCCCCGGGACAGGGGGAATCAGCCCCAGCATTTT; CDR3: CASSPRDRGNQPQHF
J: TRBJ1-2; size: -; D: TRBD1; V: TRBV7-8; DNA: TGTGCCAGCAGCGAGATAGGGACAGGCCGGGGCTACACCTTC; CDR3: CASSEIGTGRGYTF
J: TRBJ2-3; size: -; D: -; V: TRBV21-1; DNA: TGTGCCAGCAGCGCTAACAAGGGGGTCACGCAGTATTTT; CDR3: CASSANKGVTQYF
J: TRBJ1-6; size: -; D: TRBD1; V: TRBV4-2; DNA: TGTGCCAGCAGCCAAGATCCGACAGGGATTAATTCACCCCTCCACTTT; CDR3: CASSQDPTGINSPLHF
J: TRBJ2-5; size: -; D: -; V: TRBV29-1; DNA: TGCAGCGTTGTCGGGCACGAAGAGACCCAGTACTTC; CDR3: CSVVGHEETQYF
J: TRBJ1-2; size: -; D: TRBD1; V: TRBV14; DNA: TGTGCCAGCAGCCAACTAGGGACAGGGGGCTTTAACTATGGCTACACCTTC; CDR3: CASSQLGTGGFNYGYTF
J: TRBJ2-1; size: -; D: TRBD2; V: TRBV9; DNA: TGTGCCAGCAGCGTAGGAGGGAGCGGGAGGGCCAATGAGCAGTTCTTC; CDR3: CASSVGGSGRANEQFF
J: TRBJ2-7; size: -; D: -; V: TRBV4-2; DNA: TGTGCCAGCAGCCAAGATCGCGACGGACTGCCCTACGAGCAGTACTTC; CDR3: CASSQDRDGLPYEQYF
J: TRBJ1-5; size: -; D: -; V: TRBV27; DNA: TGTGCCAGCAGTTTATGGGGACAACTCAATCAGCCCCAGCATTTT; CDR3: CASSLWGQLNQPQHF
J: TRBJ2-1; size: once; D: -; V: TRBV4-1; DNA: TGCGCCAGCAGCCAACGGATCGACAATGAGCAGTTCTTC; CDR3: CASSQRIDNEQFF
J: TRBJ2-5; size: -; D: -; V: TRBV7-9; DNA: TGTGCCAGCAGCTTTCGTTTTGGGGACCCCGCGGAGACCCAGTACTTC; CDR3: CASSFRFGDPAETQYF
J: TRBJ2-7; size: few; D: TRBD1; V: TRBV7-7; DNA: TGTGCTAGCAGCTTTCAACAGGGGTACGAGCAGTACTTC; CDR3: CASSFQQGYEQYF
J: TRBJ2-7; size: -; D: -; V: TRBV27; DNA: TGTGCCAGCAGACCCTCGGGGCCGTCCGAGCAGTACTTC; CDR3: CASRPSGPSEQYF
J: TRBJ1-2; size: -; D: TRBD1; V: TRBV9; DNA: TGTGCCAGCAGCACCGGACAGGACTACTATGGCTACACCTTC; CDR3: CASSTGQDYYGYTF
J: TRBJ2-1; size: -; D: -; V: TRBV4-1; DNA: TGCGCCAGCAGCCACCGGGACTTGTCAGATGAGCAGTTCTTC; CDR3: CASSHRDLSDEQFF
J: TRBJ1-1; size: -; D: TRBD1; V: TRBV30; DNA: TGTGCCTGGAGATCAGGGGGCCTAAACCTAAACACTGAAGCTTTCTTT; CDR3: CAWRSGGLNLNTEAFF
J: TRBJ2-5; size: -; D: TRBD1; V: TRBV27; DNA: TGTGCCAGCAAAGTAAGGCCAGGGGGCATCGAGACCCAGTACTTC; CDR3: CASKVRPGGIETQYF
J: TRBJ2-7; size: -; D: -; V: TRBV7-9; DNA: TGTGCCAGCAGCTCTAGACCTGGATACGAGCAGTACTTC; CDR3: CASSSRPGYEQYF
J: TRBJ2-6; size: -; D: -; V: TRBV29-1; DNA: TGCAGCGTTGAGACATATACTACAGGGACCTCTGGGGCCAACGTCCTGACTTTC; CDR3: CSVETYTTGTSGANVLTF
J: TRBJ2-5; size: few; D: -; V: TRBV7-9; DNA: TGTGCCAGCAGCTTTGAGCGGTTAAGAGAGACCCAGTACTTC; CDR3: CASSFERLRETQYF
J: TRBJ2-1; size: -; D: TRBD1; V: TRBV27; DNA: TGTGCCAGCGGGGGGACAGGGGGCAATGAGCAGTTCTTC; CDR3: CASGGTGGNEQFF
J: TRBJ1-4; size: -; D: -; V: TRBV7-9; DNA: TGTGCCAGCAGCTTAGCCCTAAGGGCAGGGGATGGTGAAAAACTGTTTTTT; CDR3: CASSLALRAGDGEKLFF
J: TRBJ1-6; size: -; D: -; V: TRBV6-4; DNA: TGTGCCAGCAGTTCCCGGCCTGGGGCACCCCTCCACTTT; CDR3: CASSSRPGAPLHF
J: TRBJ2-7; size: few; D: TRBD2; V: TRBV28; DNA: TGTGCCAGCAGTTTCCGGGGGGTCTACGAGCAGTACTTC; CDR3: CASSFRGVYEQYF
J: TRBJ2-1; size: -; D: -; V: TRBV2; DNA: TGTGCCAGCAGTGAAGGGCTCGGTGAGCAGTTCTTC; CDR3: CASSEGLGEQFF
J: TRBJ2-1; size: -; D: -; V: TRBV7-3; DNA: TGTGCCAGCAGCCAGACTGACTCCTACAATGAGCAGTTCTTC; CDR3: CASSQTDSYNEQFF
J: TRBJ2-2; size: -; D: -; V: TRBV10-3; DNA: TGTGCCATCAGTGGCGACGGGACGTTTGGGGAGCTGTTTTTT; CDR3: CAISGDGTFGELFF
J: TRBJ2-2; size: -; D: -; V: TRBV12-3/TRBV12-4; DNA: TGTGCCAGCATGCTCGGGGAGCTGTTTTTT; CDR3: CASMLGELFF
J: TRBJ1-1; size: -; D: -; V: TRBV7-8; DNA: TGTGCCAGCAGCTTAGTGCAGGGATCCGTCAGCGCTGAAGCTTTCTTT; CDR3: CASSLVQGSVSAEAFF
J: TRBJ1-5; size: -; D: -; V: TRBV27; DNA: TGTGCCAGCAGTTTTTACGGCAGTCTGCAGCCCCAGCATTTT; CDR3: CASSFYGSLQPQHF
J: TRBJ2-7; size: few; D: -; V: TRBV28; DNA: TGTGCCAGCAGTTTCCCCGGGACACCCCGTTACGAGCAGTACTTC; CDR3: CASSFPGTPRYEQYF
J: TRBJ2-1; size: -; D: -; V: TRBV27; DNA: TGTGCCAGCAGCCTTTTACTGAGCTCCTACAATGAGCAGTTCTTC; CDR3: CASSLLLSSYNEQFF
J: TRBJ1-1; size: -; D: -; V: TRBV7-2; DNA: TGTGCCAGCAGCTTTCCCTTGCTCCACACTGAAGTTTCCTTT; CDR3: CASSFPLLHTEVSF
J: TRBJ1-2; size: -; D: -; V: TRBV9; DNA: TGTGCCAGCAGCTCCCTCGGCGGTAGGGAGGGCTATGGCTACACCTTC; CDR3: CASSSLGGREGYGYTF
J: TRBJ2-3; size: -; D: TRBD2; V: TRBV29-1; DNA: TGCAGCGTCACGGTAGCGGGAGAGGGAGATACGCAGTATTTT; CDR3: CSVTVAGEGDTQYF
J: TRBJ1-2; size: -; D: -; V: TRBV6-6; DNA: TGTGCCAGCAGTTACTCGCCCTATGGCTACACCTTC; CDR3: CASSYSPYGYTF
J: TRBJ2-7; size: -; D: -; V: TRBV29-1; DNA: TGCAGCGTCCCGGGCCCCTACGAGCAGTACTTC; CDR3: CSVPGPYEQYF
J: TRBJ2-1; size: -; D: TRBD2; V: TRBV9; DNA: TGTGCCAGCAGCGTAGAAACGGGAGGCTACAATGAGCAGTTCTTC; CDR3: CASSVETGGYNEQFF
J: TRBJ2-1; size: -; D: -; V: TRBV6-5; DNA: TGTGCCAGCAGTTACGACGCCCGCAATGAGCAGTTCTTC; CDR3: CASSYDARNEQFF
J: TRBJ2-7; size: -; D: -; V: TRBV4-2; DNA: TGTGCCAGCAGCCCCCGCTGGGGCTCTCACCCCTACGAGCAGTACTTC; CDR3: CASSPRWGSHPYEQYF
J: TRBJ2-6; size: -; D: TRBD1; V: TRBV29-1; DNA: TGCAGCGTCCGGGACAGACTCTCTGGGGCCAACGTCCTGACTTTC; CDR3: CSVRDRLSGANVLTF